A selection of T cell receptor beta chains follows, all from one sample in a study of T cell responses to AZD1222 COVID-19 vaccine. Assay used: immunoSEQ multiplex PCR; TCRdb lists only in-frame clones, some missing. The repertoire holds 180,000 or so clones, with approximately 90% as singletons. The sequenced sample was peripheral blood, obtained 28 days after the second AZD1222 dose. The receptors come from an adult who received the AZD1222 COVID-19 vaccine. The CDR3 runs from the conserved cysteine through the conserved F or W. D genes are given only for firm matches.

TRBV6-6	TRBJ1-5	TRBD1	TGTGCCAGCATCACAGGGGGCGGAAATCAGCCCCAGCATTTT	CASITGGGNQPQHF
TRBV19	TRBJ2-1	TRBD2	TGTGCCAGTAGTGTGAACACGATAGCGGGAGGTCCCCGACACGAGCAGTTCTTC	CASSVNTIAGGPRHEQFF
TRBV19	TRBJ1-1	-	TGTGCCAGTAGTGTTAAGAGGGGCACTGAAGCTTTCTTT	CASSVKRGTEAFF
TRBV7-2	TRBJ2-7	TRBD2	TGTGCCAGCAGCTTCCGTCCGAGTAGTTGGCGGGGGAGCTCCTACGAGCAGTACTTC	CASSFRPSSWRGSSYEQYF
TRBV5-6	TRBJ1-3	-	TGTGCCAGCAGCTTGGGCAGGAGCTCTGGAAACACCATATATTTT	CASSLGRSSGNTIYF
TRBV2	TRBJ2-7	TRBD1	TGTGCCAGCAGAGCGGACAGGGTGAGCTCCTACGAGCAGTACTTC	CASRADRVSSYEQYF
TRBV11-2	TRBJ2-3	-	TGTGCCAGCAGCCCCCCCCTTAGGAGCTACCGCACAGATACGCAGTATTTT	CASSPPLRSYRTDTQYF
TRBV10-3	TRBJ1-1	-	TGTGCCATCCGGAGGGACGGAAGCAACACTGAAGCTTTCTTT	CAIRRDGSNTEAFF
TRBV7-9	TRBJ1-2	-	TGTGCCAGCAGCTCGACAGATAATCCTAACTATGGCTACACCTTC	CASSSTDNPNYGYTF
TRBV29-1	TRBJ1-3	-	TGCAGCGGATCACAGGGAAACACCATATATTTT	CSGSQGNTIYF
TRBV20-1	TRBJ2-7	TRBD1	TGCAGTGCTAGTCAGGGGGTCTACGAGCAGTACTTC	CSASQGVYEQYF
TRBV29-1	TRBJ2-7	TRBD2	TGCAGCGTTGAAGGGTCGGCTAGCGGGGGGGGCAACGAGCAGTACTTC	CSVEGSASGGGNEQYF
TRBV19	TRBJ1-2	-	TGTGCCAGTACCTGGGCCACCCTAGGGCATGGCTACACCTTC	CASTWATLGHGYTF